This T cell receptor (beta chain) was captured in a study of breast tumors, draining lymph nodes, adjacent tissues. Samples came from axillary lymph nodes draining the breast cancer. TCRdb redid the calling of the multiplex PCR reads with MiXCR, one entry per CDR3 protein. The sample shows 200,000 or so distinct CDR3 sequences, about 32% of them seen only once. There are 15 residues in the CDR3. Trimming removed 3 bases from V and 5 bases from J, with 14 bases in between. From germline, CDR1 is SGHRS and CDR2 YFSETQ. This clonotype was sampled from a female donor with breast cancer. Some clones in this sample may be carry-over from other donors' samples. Sequenced sample: axillary lymph node tissue. The V gene is TRBV5-1, the J gene TRBJ1-4, with a possible D match to TRBD1 (5 bases). The CDR3 reads CASSSGGFYNEKLFF. For the CDR3, the DNA is TGCGCCAGCAGCTCGGGGGGGTTCTACAATGAAAAACTGTTTTTT.